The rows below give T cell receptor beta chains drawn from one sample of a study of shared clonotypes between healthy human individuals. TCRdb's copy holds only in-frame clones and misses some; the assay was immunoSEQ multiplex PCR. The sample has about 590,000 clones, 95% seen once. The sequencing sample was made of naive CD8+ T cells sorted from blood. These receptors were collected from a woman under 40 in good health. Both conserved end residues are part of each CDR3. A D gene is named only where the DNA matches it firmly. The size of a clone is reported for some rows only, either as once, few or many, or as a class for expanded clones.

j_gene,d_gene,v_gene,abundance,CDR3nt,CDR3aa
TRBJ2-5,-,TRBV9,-,TGTGCCAGCAGCGGGGGACATTATCAAGAGACCCAGTACTTC,CASSGGHYQETQYF
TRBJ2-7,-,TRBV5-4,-,TGTGCCAGCAGCCTCGGGACGGGAAGCTCCTACGAGCAGTACTTC,CASSLGTGSSYEQYF
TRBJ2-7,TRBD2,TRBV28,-,TGTGCCAGCAGTCTATTAGCGGGAGGGGACGAGCAGTACTTC,CASSLLAGGDEQYF
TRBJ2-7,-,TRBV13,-,TGTGCCAGCAGTGCCGGAATAAGCTCCTACGAGCAGTACTTC,CASSAGISSYEQYF
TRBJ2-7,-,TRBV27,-,TGTGCCAGCAGTTCTCGAGCGACTTCCTACGAGCAGTACTTC,CASSSRATSYEQYF
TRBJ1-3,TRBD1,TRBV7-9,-,TGTGCCAGCAGCTTATCGCGGACAGGGGGCCTCGACTCTGGAAACACCATATATTTT,CASSLSRTGGLDSGNTIYF
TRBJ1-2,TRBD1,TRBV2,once,TGTGCCAGCAGGGGGGTTGGACAGGTCGACAACTATGGCTACACCTTC,CASRGVGQVDNYGYTF
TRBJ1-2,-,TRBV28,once,TGTGCCAGCAGTTTAGGGAGTCACTATGGCTACACCTTC,CASSLGSHYGYTF
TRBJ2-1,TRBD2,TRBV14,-,TGTGCCAGCAGCCCGTGGGGACTAGCGGACAATGAGCAGTTCTTC,CASSPWGLADNEQFF
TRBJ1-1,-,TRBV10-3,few,TGTGCCATCAGTGAGTCGAGAGGGACGACTGAAGCTTTCTTT,CAISESRGTTEAFF
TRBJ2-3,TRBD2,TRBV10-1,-,TGCGCCAGCAGGGCGGGAGGCCCCAGCAGCACAGATACGCAGTATTTT,CASRAGGPSSTDTQYF
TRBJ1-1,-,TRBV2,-,TGTGCCAGCAGTCTGTTGAACACTGAAGCTTTCTTT,CASSLLNTEAFF
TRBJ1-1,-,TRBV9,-,TGTGCCAGCAGCGTTGATCCCGTGGAAGCTTTCTTT,CASSVDPVEAFF
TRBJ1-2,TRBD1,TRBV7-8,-,TGTGCCAGCAGCTTAGGAGCAGGGGGGAACGGCTACACCTTC,CASSLGAGGNGYTF
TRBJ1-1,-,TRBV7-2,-,TGTGCCAGCAGCTTAGAATCCATCACCGAAGCTTTCTTT,CASSLESITEAFF
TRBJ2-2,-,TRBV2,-,TGTGCCAGCAGTGATTACACCGGGGAGCTGTTTTTT,CASSDYTGELFF
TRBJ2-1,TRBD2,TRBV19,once,TGTGCCAGTAGTATTATGCTTGCGGGAGCTTACAATGAGCAGTTCTTC,CASSIMLAGAYNEQFF
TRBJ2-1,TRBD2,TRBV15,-,TGTGCCACCAGCAGAGACTCACGGGAGGGCCGATGGAATGAGCAGTTCTTC,CATSRDSREGRWNEQFF
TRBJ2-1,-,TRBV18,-,TGTGCCAGCTCACCACTGCCCATGACCTCCTACAATGAGCAGTTCTTC,CASSPLPMTSYNEQFF
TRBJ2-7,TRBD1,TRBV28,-,TGTGCCAGCAGCAGCCAGGGGGAGATTTACGAGCAGTACTTC,CASSSQGEIYEQYF
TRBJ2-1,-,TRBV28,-,TGTGCCAGCAGTTGGGAAGGTCCCTCCTACAATGAGCAGTTCTTC,CASSWEGPSYNEQFF
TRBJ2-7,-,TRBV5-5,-,TGTGCCAGCAGCTTGGCCGGGACTGGCTCCTACGAGCAGTACTTC,CASSLAGTGSYEQYF
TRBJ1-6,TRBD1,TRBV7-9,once,TGTGCCAGCAGCTCCCTGGGACAGTATAATTCACCCCTCCACTTT,CASSSLGQYNSPLHF
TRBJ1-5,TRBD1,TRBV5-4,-,TGTGCCAGCAGCCCCGGACAGGGGGCGCAGCCCCAGCATTTT,CASSPGQGAQPQHF
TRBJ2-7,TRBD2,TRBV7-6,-,TGTGCCAGCAGCTCGAGCGGGAGGGCCGCCTACGAGCAGTACTTC,CASSSSGRAAYEQYF
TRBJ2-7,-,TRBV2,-,TGTGCCAGCAGTGGCCCGGGGTCCCCTACCTACGAGCAGTACTTC,CASSGPGSPTYEQYF
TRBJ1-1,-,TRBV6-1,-,TGTGCCAGCAGTGAATCCCGGTTGGCTTTCTTT,CASSESRLAFF
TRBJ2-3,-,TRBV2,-,TGTGCCAGCAGTGAGAAGAGGCTAGTCACCCTGAGCACAGATACGCAGTATTTT,CASSEKRLVTLSTDTQYF
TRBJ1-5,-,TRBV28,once,TGTGCCAGCATGAGAGGACAGCCCCAGCATTTT,CASMRGQPQHF
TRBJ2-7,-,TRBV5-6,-,TGTGCCAGCAGCTTTTTCTCTGGTGACGAGCAGTACTTC,CASSFFSGDEQYF
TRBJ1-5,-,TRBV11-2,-,TGTGCCAGCAGCTCCGGATGGGGGCCCCAGCATTTT,CASSSGWGPQHF
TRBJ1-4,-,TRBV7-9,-,TGTGCCAGCAGCCCCGGACCAGGGGTGCATGAAAAACTGTTTTTT,CASSPGPGVHEKLFF
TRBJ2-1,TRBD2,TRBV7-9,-,TGTGCCAGCAGCCCCCCGCGGGAGGGTCATGAGCAGTTCTTC,CASSPPREGHEQFF
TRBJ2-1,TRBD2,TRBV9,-,TGTGCCAGCAGCGAGAGCGGGGGCCCGTTCAATGAGCAGTTCTTC,CASSESGGPFNEQFF
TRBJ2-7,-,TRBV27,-,TGTGCCAGCAGTTTATCTGGTAGCTCTAGCGAGCAGTACTTC,CASSLSGSSSEQYF
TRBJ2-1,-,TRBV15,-,TGTGCCACCAGCAGAGATAGGCTCTCATCCTTCGATGAGCAGTTCTTC,CATSRDRLSSFDEQFF
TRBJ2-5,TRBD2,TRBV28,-,TGTGCCAGCAGTTACAACGGACTAGAGGAGGAGACCCAGTACTTC,CASSYNGLEEETQYF
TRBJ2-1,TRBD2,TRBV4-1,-,TGCGCCAGCAGCCACAAAGCGGGAGGGCCTTACAATGAGCAGTTCTTC,CASSHKAGGPYNEQFF
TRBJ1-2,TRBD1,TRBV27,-,TGTGCCAGCAGCCTTCAGGGGGCTAACTATGGCTACACCTTC,CASSLQGANYGYTF
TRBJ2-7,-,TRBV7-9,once,TGTGCCAGCAGCTACGACTCCCGTTACGAGCAGTACTTC,CASSYDSRYEQYF
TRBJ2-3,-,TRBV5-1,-,TGCGCCAGCAGCAGAACAGATACGCAGTATTTT,CASSRTDTQYF
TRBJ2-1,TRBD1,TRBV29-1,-,TGCAGCGTTGAAGAAACGGGACAGGGCAATGAGCAGTTCTTC,CSVEETGQGNEQFF
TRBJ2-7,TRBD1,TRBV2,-,TGTGCCAGCAGGGGGGACAGGGAGATTGACGAGCAGTACTTC,CASRGDREIDEQYF
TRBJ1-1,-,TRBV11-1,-,TGTGCCAGCAGCTTCGAGCGGGGACTGAACACTGAAGCTTTCTTT,CASSFERGLNTEAFF
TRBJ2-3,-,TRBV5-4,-,TGTGCCAGCAGCGGGCTCGGGTCTACAGATACGCAGTATTTT,CASSGLGSTDTQYF